The 14 T cell receptor beta chains in this list originate from one sample, sequenced in a study of patients and donors after allogeneic stem cell transplantation. TCRdb fed the RT-PCR reads into MiXCR, producing one record per CDR3 protein. The repertoire includes about a million distinct CDR3 sequences, about 20% of them detected once, and roughly 6% sits in the top ten. Source material: blood, either unsorted or a sorted T cell fraction (not recorded which). These TCRs come from a human donor who was either an allogeneic HSCT recipient or a stem cell or donor lymphocyte infusion donor (not recorded which). It is not recorded whose cells these are; they may come from a transplant donor.

This clonotype came up a few times. The chain has TRBV15 and TRBJ1-5; D is perhaps TRBD1 (5 bases). Per the germline V gene, CDR1 is LNHNV and CDR2 is YYDKDF (reference sequence). The CDR3 extends over 14 amino acids. The germline V and J ends were trimmed by 5 bases and 4 bases, with 12 bases remaining between them. The CDR3 sequence: CATSERGVNQPQHF. In nucleotides, the CDR3 is TGTGCCACCAGCGAGAGGGGAGTGAATCAGCCCCAGCATTTT.

The chain uses TRBV6-1 and TRBJ2-7; 7 bases line up with TRBD2. Germline V gene data show CDR1 as MNHNS and CDR2 as SASEGT. Trimming at V came to 7 bases and at J to 3 bases, leaving 6 bases not matched to a gene. The CDR3 runs to 13 residues. The CDR3 sequence: CASIKPGGYEQYF. CDR3 DNA: TGTGCCAGCATAAAACCGGGAGGCTACGAGCAGTACTTC.

The chain carries TRBV15 and TRBJ1-2; D is possibly TRBD1 (5 bases). CDR1 and CDR2 (germline): LNHNV, YYDKDF (reference sequence). The CDR3 loop spans 14 amino acids. V was shortened by 0 bases and J by 3 bases, with 8 bases between the two germline ends. The CDR3 sequence: CATSRDKGDYGYTF. As DNA, the CDR3 is TGTGCCACCAGCAGAGATAAAGGGGACTATGGCTACACCTTC. The full variable domain, in which reference TRBV15 and TRBJ1-2 provide the parts outside the CDR3, is DAMVIQNPRYQVTQFGKPVTLSCSQTLNHNVMYWYQQKSSQAPKLLFHYYDKDFNNEADTPDNFQSRRPNTSFCFLDIRSPGLGDTAMYLCATSRDKGDYGYTFGSGTRLTVV.

The chain has TRBV12-3 or TRBV12-4 and TRBJ2-7; perhaps D is TRBD1 or TRBD2 (5 bases each). V gave up 6 bases and J gave up 2 bases, with 17 bases separating them. The CDR3 is 15 amino acids. CDR3 coding DNA: TGTGCCAGCAGAAACATAAGGGACGGCCCCTACGAGCAGTACTTC. This sequence encodes CASRNIRDGPYEQYF.

The chain combines TRBV15 with TRBJ1-1; D is uncertain. V shed 8 bases and J shed 4 bases, with 8 bases lying between them. The germline V gene has CDR1 LNHNV and CDR2 YYDKDF (reference sequence). The CDR3 is 11 residues long. CDR3 residues: CATGSGTEAFF. The CDR3 nucleotides read TGTGCCACCGGGTCGGGCACTGAAGCTTTCTTT. The full variable domain, with the rest looked up from reference TRBV15 and TRBJ1-1, is DAMVIQNPRYQVTQFGKPVTLSCSQTLNHNVMYWYQQKSSQAPKLLFHYYDKDFNNEADTPDNFQSRRPNTSFCFLDIRSPGLGDTAMYLCATGSGTEAFFGQGTRLTVV.

A few counts support this clonotype. A much more abundant neighbour one base away suggests this may be a read error. The chain is built from TRBV12-3 or TRBV12-4 and TRBJ1-1; D uncertain. Trimming cost V 2 bases and J 6 bases, with 4 bases left between them. This CDR3 region has 11 residues. The CDR3 DNA reads TGTGCCAGCAGTTTATCGGCTGAAGCTTTCTTT. Residues: CASSLSAEAFF.

This clonotype appeared a few times. The chain is built from TRBV27 and TRBJ1-6; weak D call: TRBD1 (5 bases). This CDR3 contains 15 residues. V was pared by 5 bases and J by 9 bases, with 17 bases between. CDR1 MNHEY and CDR2 SMNVEV come from the germline V gene (reference sequence). The CDR3, as DNA: TGTGCCAGCAGTCCTCAAAGGGGTTACGCTTCACCCCTCCACTTT. Its translation: CASSPQRGYASPLHF.

On this clonotype itself: A junction end diverges from the germline sequence, so it may reflect a read error. The V call is TRBV6-5, the J call TRBJ2-7; a weak D match, TRBD2 (6 bases). The CDR3 is 16 amino acids. Germline V gives CDR1 MNHEY, CDR2 SVGAGI. The CDR3 DNA is TGTGCCAGCAGTAACTCCGGGACTGCCAGCTCCTACGAGCAGTACTTC. It yields the protein CASSNSGTASSYEQYF.

This clonotype was seen only a few times. The chain is built from TRBV7-8 and TRBJ2-4; 11 nucleotides agree with TRBD2. Trimming cost V 4 bases and J 0 bases; bases outside gene matches: 5. Germline V CDR1 and CDR2: SGHVS, FQNEAQ. The CDR3 totals 17 residues. The CDR3 DNA sequence: TGTGCCAGCAGCTATAGCGGGAGGGCCCTAGCCAAAAACATTCAGTACTTC. Amino acids: CASSYSGRALAKNIQYF.

The chain is built from TRBV27 and TRBJ2-7, with D perhaps given as TRBD1 or TRBD2 (5 bases each). V gave up 5 bases and J gave up 3 bases, with 17 bases separating them. Germline V gene lookup returns CDR1 MNHEY and CDR2 SMNVEV (reference sequence). The CDR3 sequence is 15 residues long. CDR3: CASSPLGATFYEQYF. The CDR3, as DNA: TGTGCCAGCAGTCCCCTCGGGGCGACCTTCTACGAGCAGTACTTC.

The J gene is TRBJ2-1, the V gene TRBV20-1; D gene unclear. The V gene's germline CDR1 is DFQATT and CDR2 SNEGSKA (reference sequence). Trimming left V 3 bases short and J 8 bases short, with 8 bases between. There are 11 residues in the CDR3. The DNA for the CDR3 is TGCAGTGCTAGTCTCGTATATGAGCAGTTCTTC. Protein: CSASLVYEQFF.

The gene calls are TRBV29-1 and TRBJ2-7; D might be TRBD1 or TRBD2, each matching 9 bases. The ends were cut back, 6 bases at V and 3 bases at J, with 24 bases in the middle. This CDR3 comprises 16 residues. Germline V CDR1 and CDR2: SQVTM, ANQGSEA. CDR3 DNA: TGCAGCGTGACAGGGGGGATTAGCGGGGGATTCTACGAGCAGTACTTC. It encodes CSVTGGISGGFYEQYF.

This sequence joins TRBV5-6 and TRBJ1-2; D unclear. V was trimmed by 4 bases and J by 4 bases, leaving 17 bases between them. Germline V gene lookup returns CDR1 SGHDT and CDR2 YYEEEE. The length of the CDR3 is 15 residues. The CDR3 DNA is TGTGCCAGCAGCACCCGGACTGCAAATTTCTATGGCTACACCTTC. It is translated as CASSTRTANFYGYTF.

This clonotype was counted at least ten times. V gene TRBV29-1 combines with J gene TRBJ2-5, with D possibly matching TRBD2 (7 bases). This CDR3 has 14 residues. The V end was cut by 7 bases, the J end by 6 bases, with 21 bases between. CDR1 SQVTM and CDR2 ANQGSEA come from the germline V gene. Here the CDR3 reads CSGLGGLVGKTQYF. Here the CDR3 DNA reads TGCAGCGGGCTCGGGGGGCTGGTAGGAAAGACCCAGTACTTC.